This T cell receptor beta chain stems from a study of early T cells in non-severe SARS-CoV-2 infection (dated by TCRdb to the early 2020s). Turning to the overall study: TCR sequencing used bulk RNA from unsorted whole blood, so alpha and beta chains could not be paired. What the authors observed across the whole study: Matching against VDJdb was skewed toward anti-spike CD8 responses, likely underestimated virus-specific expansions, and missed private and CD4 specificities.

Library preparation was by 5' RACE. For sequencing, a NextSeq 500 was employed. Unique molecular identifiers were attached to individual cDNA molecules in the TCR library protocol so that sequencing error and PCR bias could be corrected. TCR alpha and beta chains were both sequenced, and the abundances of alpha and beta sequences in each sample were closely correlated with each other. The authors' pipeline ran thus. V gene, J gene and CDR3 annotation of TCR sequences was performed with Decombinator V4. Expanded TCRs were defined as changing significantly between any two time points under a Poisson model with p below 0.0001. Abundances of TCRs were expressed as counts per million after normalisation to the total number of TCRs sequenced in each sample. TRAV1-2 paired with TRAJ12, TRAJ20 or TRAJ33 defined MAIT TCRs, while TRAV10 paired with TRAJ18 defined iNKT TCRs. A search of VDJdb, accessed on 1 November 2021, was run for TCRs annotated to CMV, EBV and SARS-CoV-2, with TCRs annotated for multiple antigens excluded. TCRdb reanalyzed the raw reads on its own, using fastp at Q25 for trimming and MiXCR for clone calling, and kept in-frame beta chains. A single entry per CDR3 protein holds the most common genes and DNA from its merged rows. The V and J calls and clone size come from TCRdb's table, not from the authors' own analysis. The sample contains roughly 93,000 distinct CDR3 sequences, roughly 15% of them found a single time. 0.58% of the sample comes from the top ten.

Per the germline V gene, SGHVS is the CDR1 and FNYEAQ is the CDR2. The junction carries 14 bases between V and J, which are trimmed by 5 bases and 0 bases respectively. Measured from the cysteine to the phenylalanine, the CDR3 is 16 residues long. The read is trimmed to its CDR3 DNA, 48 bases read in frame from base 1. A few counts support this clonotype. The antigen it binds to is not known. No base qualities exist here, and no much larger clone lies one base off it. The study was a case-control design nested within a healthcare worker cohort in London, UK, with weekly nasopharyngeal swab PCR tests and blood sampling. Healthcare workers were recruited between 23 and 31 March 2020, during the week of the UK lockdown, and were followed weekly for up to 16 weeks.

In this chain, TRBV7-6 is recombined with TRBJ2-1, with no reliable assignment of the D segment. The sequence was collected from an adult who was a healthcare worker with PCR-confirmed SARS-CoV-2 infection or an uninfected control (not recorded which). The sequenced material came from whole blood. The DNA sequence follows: TGTGCCAGCAGCCATGGGTTGAGGAGCTCCTACAATGAGCAGTTCTTC. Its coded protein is CASSHGLRSSYNEQFF.